Listed here are 14 T cell receptor beta chains from one sample, sequenced in a study of blood T cell repertoires in COVID-19. The data were produced by immunoSEQ multiplex PCR, yet TCRdb's version contains in-frame clones alone and is incomplete. The data contain under 300,000 clones, about 93% of them singletons. Sequencing was carried out using PBMCs or T cells enriched from blood (not recorded which). All receptors come from a woman aged 18 to 35 who had recovered from COVID-19.

The J gene is TRBJ1-3, the V gene TRBV28, with TRBD1 identical over 8 bases. The CDR3 contains 15 residues. CDR1 and CDR2 from the germline V gene are MDHEN and SYDVKM. J lost 2 bases, V lost 7 bases, and 7 bases had no gene match. CDR3 in DNA: TGTGCCAGCACCTCCGACAGGGGCCCTGGAAACACCATATATTTT. Translating it yields CASTSDRGPGNTIYF.

V and J are TRBV12-3 or TRBV12-4 and TRBJ2-4; no reliable D call. The V end lost 3 bases, the J end lost 0 bases, and 3 bases lay between the germline ends. CDR3 length equals 13 residues. The CDR3 region has the DNA TGTGCCAGCAGTTTTATAGCCAAAAACATTCAGTACTTC. Protein: CASSFIAKNIQYF.

The rearrangement uses TRBV6-1 and TRBJ1-2, with unresolved D. Germline values: CDR1 MNHNS, CDR2 SASEGT. The CDR3 is made up of 11 amino acids. The V gene lost 3 bases and the J gene lost 4 bases, with 3 bases spanning the gap. The CDR3: CASSDRYGYTF. In nucleotides, the CDR3 is TGTGCCAGCAGTGACCGCTATGGCTACACCTTC.

The chain has TRBV9 and TRBJ1-1; TRBD1 agrees at 7 bases. Germline V gene data show CDR1 as SGDLS and CDR2 as YYNGEE. The CDR3 covers 17 residues. Losses at the gene ends were 3 bases for V and 0 bases for J; bases not matched to a gene: 11. The DNA of the CDR3 is TGTGCCAGCAGCGCAAGGCCCGGGGACAGAATGAACACTGAAGCTTTCTTT. This sequence encodes CASSARPGDRMNTEAFF.

The V call is TRBV4-1, the J call TRBJ2-1; tentative D call: TRBD2 (5 bases). With 4 bases removed from V and 0 bases from J, the gap between germline ends came to 10 bases. Germline V gene data show CDR1 as MGHRA and CDR2 as YSYEKL. This CDR3 is built from 15 residues. This chain's CDR3 is CASSPLASSYNEQFF. In DNA form, the CDR3 reads TGCGCCAGCAGCCCTCTAGCAAGCTCCTACAATGAGCAGTTCTTC.

The chain uses TRBV9 and TRBJ2-3; TRBD2 matches 11 bases. Trimming cost V 4 bases and J 4 bases; bases outside gene matches: 2. Germline V gives CDR1 SGDLS, CDR2 YYNGEE. This CDR3 is 14 amino acids long. The CDR3 DNA sequence: TGTGCCAGCAGCTTACTAGCGGGAGCAGATACGCAGTATTTT. The encoded protein is CASSLLAGADTQYF. The complete variable domain, with remaining parts taken from reference TRBV9 and TRBJ2-3, reads DSGVTQTPKHLITATGQRVTLRCSPRSGDLSVYWYQQSLDQGLQFLIQYYNGEERAKGNILERFSAQQFPDLHSELNLSSLELGDSALYFCASSLLAGADTQYFGPGTRLTVL.

The V call is TRBV2, the J call TRBJ1-1; D perhaps matches TRBD1 (5 bases). From germline, CDR1 is SNHLY and CDR2 FYNNEI. V gave up 3 bases and J gave up 4 bases, with 6 bases separating them. This CDR3 has 12 amino acids. CDR3: CASSDRVTEAFF. In DNA, the CDR3 is TGTGCCAGCAGTGACAGGGTCACTGAAGCTTTCTTT.

This chain joins TRBV2 and TRBJ2-1, with D tentatively TRBD1 (6 bases). Germline values: CDR1 SNHLY, CDR2 FYNNEI. Trimming took off 7 bases at V and 7 bases at J, with 17 bases between the two ends. This CDR3 comprises 14 residues. CDR3 nucleotides: TGTGCCAGCAACGCGGCAGGGGTCTTGAATGAGCAGTTCTTC. It specifies CASNAAGVLNEQFF.

This clone occurred once. The rearrangement links TRBV6-5 to TRBJ1-5, with TRBD1 identical over 8 bases. The CDR3 has 14 residues. V was pared by 6 bases and J by 3 bases, with 4 bases of the junction left unmatched. Germline CDR1 and CDR2: MNHEY and SVGAGI. The CDR3 sequence: CASSDRGINQPQHF. In nucleotides, the CDR3 is TGTGCCAGCAGCGACAGGGGCATCAATCAGCCCCAGCATTTT.

This clone was picked up one time. V usage is TRBV6-2 or TRBV6-3 and J usage is TRBJ1-1; no definite D call. The CDR3 has 14 residues. Trimming removed 6 bases at V and 3 bases at J, with 14 bases between. The V gene's germline CDR1 is MNHEY and CDR2 SVGEGT. CDR3 amino acids: CASSSAGSDTEAFF. In nucleotides, the CDR3 is TGTGCCAGCAGCTCGGCCGGGTCCGACACTGAAGCTTTCTTT.

The V and J genes are TRBV19 and TRBJ1-5; no reliable D call. Trimming pared 1 base from V and 4 bases from J, leaving 14 bases between. Germline V gives CDR1 LNHDA, CDR2 SQIVND (reference sequence). There are 16 residues in the CDR3. CDR3 protein: CASSIGSTVINQPQHF. DNA for the CDR3: TGTGCCAGTAGTATAGGAAGCACAGTTATTAATCAGCCCCAGCATTTT.

This rearrangement joins TRBV9 to TRBJ2-2, with D unresolved. V shed 4 bases and J shed 4 bases, with 11 bases lying between them. Per the germline V gene, CDR1 is SGDLS and CDR2 is YYNGEE. The CDR3 has 14 residues. CDR3 nucleotide sequence: TGTGCCAGCAGCCCAACCCAGGCCACCGGGGAGCTGTTTTTT. It is translated as CASSPTQATGELFF.

Here the CDR3 reads CASSLRPKITGTGNEQYF. CDR3 in DNA: TGTGCCAGCAGTTTAAGGCCAAAAATTACCGGGACAGGGAACGAGCAGTACTTC. This chain uses TRBV28 with TRBJ2-7, with TRBD1 identical over 9 bases. Germline loops: CDR1 MDHEN, CDR2 SYDVKM. Trimming took 2 bases from V and 5 from J; bases not matched to a gene: 16. There are 18 residues in the CDR3.

This chain joins TRBV20-1 and TRBJ2-3; a weak D match, TRBD1 (6 bases). V shed 3 bases and J shed 2 bases, with 12 bases lying between them. The CDR3 extends over 14 amino acids. The germline V gene has CDR1 DFQATT and CDR2 SNEGSKA (reference sequence). CDR3 loop: CSASSGANTDTQYF. The CDR3, as DNA: TGCAGTGCTAGTTCAGGGGCGAACACAGATACGCAGTATTTT.